This passage covers 30 T cell receptor beta chains from one sample sequenced in a study of CD8 T cells in Susac syndrome (dated by TCRdb to about 2019). Libraries came from the immunoSEQ multiplex PCR assay. RNA was extracted using the RNeasy kit, and roughly 0.45 to 1 microgram was reverse transcribed with random hexamers. TCRdb trimmed public reads at Q25 via fastp, called clones via MiXCR and kept in-frame beta chains. CDR3 protein duplicates are merged, each entry listing the most common genes and DNA. This sample gives about 120,000 distinct CDR3 sequences in total; about 93% of them show up just once. The ten biggest clones cover around 0.15% of the sample. Sequencing was done on a sample of CD4+ T cells from PBMCs. These receptors originate from a human donor in good health.

The chain combines TRBV30 with TRBJ2-1, with 8 bases that match TRBD1. The V and J ends lost 3 bases and 5 bases, in that order; junction bases with no gene match: 6. This CDR3 region has 14 residues. The germline V gene has CDR1 GTSNPN and CDR2 SVGIG (reference sequence). CDR3 protein: CAWSQGAVDNEQFF. CDR3 DNA sequence: TGTGCCTGGAGCCAGGGGGCAGTGGACAATGAGCAGTTCTTC.

The chain is built from TRBV6-6 and TRBJ2-7; D assignment may be TRBD1 or TRBD2 (6 bases each). V was shortened by 6 bases and J by 6 bases, with 21 bases between the two germline ends. The CDR3 length is 15 residues. Germline CDR1 is MNHNY and CDR2 is SVGAGI (reference sequence). The CDR3 region has the DNA TGTGCCAGCAGCGATCGTGGGGGGCGCCTGGGCGAGCAGTACTTC. As protein: CASSDRGGRLGEQYF.

This clonotype was observed once. This chain uses TRBV5-1 with TRBJ2-3; TRBD1 matches 7 bases. Germline trimming cut 4 bases from V and 0 bases from J; bases unmatched to any gene: 5. The CDR3 has 15 residues. The germline gives CDR1 SGHRS, CDR2 YFSETQ. The chain's CDR3 is CASSTGQTSTDTQYF. CDR3 coding DNA: TGCGCCAGCAGCACGGGACAGACTAGCACAGATACGCAGTATTTT.

The V call is TRBV5-4, the J call TRBJ2-2, with 7 nucleotides matching TRBD1. V was pared by 3 bases and J by 1 base, with 6 bases of the junction left unmatched. Germline V gene sequence: CDR1 SGHNT, CDR2 YYREEE (reference sequence). The CDR3 spans 16 residues. CDR3 DNA sequence: TGTGCCAGCAGCTCCGACTCAGGGGGGAACACCGGGGAGCTGTTTTTT. It codes for CASSSDSGGNTGELFF.

This clonotype was counted only a few times. The J gene is TRBJ2-7, the V gene TRBV29-1; 7 positions agree with TRBD1. V dropped 6 bases and J dropped 1; count of bases not matched to a gene: 3. CDR1 is SQVTM, CDR2 ANQGSEA, per germline. CDR3 length: 12 residues. The CDR3 region is CSVGQPSYEQYF. As DNA, the CDR3 is TGCAGCGTGGGACAGCCTTCCTACGAGCAGTACTTC.

DNA of the CDR3: TGTGCCAGCAGCCAAGGCACTAGCGGCCGCCCTTACAATGAGCAGTTCTTC. Protein sequence: CASSQGTSGRPYNEQFF. The chain has TRBV3-1 and TRBJ2-1, with 8 nucleotides matching TRBD2. With 1 base clipped from V and 4 bases from J, the junction kept 9 bases outside the gene matches. There are 17 residues in the CDR3. Germline V gene data show CDR1 as LGHDT and CDR2 as YNNKEL (reference sequence).

This clonotype is a singleton in its sample. The chain recombines TRBV5-1 with TRBJ2-2; D is uncertain. The CDR3 is made up of 11 amino acids. Germline V lookup: CDR1 SGHRS, CDR2 YFSETQ. V lost 6 bases and J lost 8, with 8 bases in between. The DNA for the CDR3 is TGCGCCAGCACTATCGGGGGGGAGCTGTTTTTT. Translation gives CASTIGGELFF. Full variable domain (outside the CDR3, taken from reference TRBV5-1 and TRBJ2-2): KAGVTQTPRYLIKTRGQQVTLSCSPISGHRSVSWYQQTPGQGLQFLFEYFSETQRNKGNFPGRFSGRQFSNSRSEMNVSTLELGDSALYLCASTIGGELFFGEGSRLTVL.

This clonotype has more than one count but fewer than ten. V and J are TRBV6-5 and TRBJ2-7, with 13 positions matching TRBD2. Looked up from germline, CDR1 is MNHEY and CDR2 is SVGAGI. The CDR3 is made up of 14 amino acids. Unmatched junction bases numbered 4, after V lost 5 bases and J lost 6 bases. The CDR3 DNA follows: TGTGCCAGCAGTCCTGGACTAGCGGGGGTCGAGCAGTACTTC. This sequence encodes CASSPGLAGVEQYF.

The chain uses TRBV7-9 and TRBJ1-2; D gene uncertain. Germline CDR1 SEHNR, CDR2 FQNEAQ (reference sequence). V lost 5 bases to trimming and J lost 3 bases, with 13 bases between them. The CDR3 contains 14 residues. CDR3 in DNA: TGTGCCAGCAGCCCCTCGAGAGACCACTATGGCTACACCTTC. Residues: CASSPSRDHYGYTF.

This sequence joins TRBV27 and TRBJ2-1; 14 nucleotides line up with TRBD2. The V and J ends lost 2 bases and 10 bases, in that order; junction bases with no gene match: 7. The CDR3 covers 16 residues. CDR1 MNHEY and CDR2 SMNVEV come from the germline V gene (reference sequence). The CDR3: CASSLRGLAGVREQFF. CDR3 sequence (DNA): TGTGCCAGCAGTTTAAGGGGACTAGCGGGAGTCAGAGAGCAGTTCTTC.

The rearrangement uses TRBV15 and TRBJ2-1, with D perhaps matching TRBD1 or TRBD2 (5 bases each). The V gene's germline CDR1 is LNHNV and CDR2 YYDKDF (reference sequence). The V and J ends lost 0 bases and 0 bases respectively, with 18 bases between them. The CDR3 consists of 19 residues. The CDR3 region is CATSRDLGDRYSSYNEQFF. The CDR3 DNA is TGTGCCACCAGCAGAGATCTTGGGGACCGATACAGCTCCTACAATGAGCAGTTCTTC.

This clonotype was detected once. V gene TRBV29-1 combines with J gene TRBJ1-5; D remains unclear. This CDR3 has 12 residues. V lost 4 bases and J lost 3, with 7 bases in between. CDR1 is SQVTM and CDR2 is ANQGSEA in the germline V gene. The CDR3 sequence is CSVANSNQPQHF. The CDR3 DNA sequence: TGCAGCGTTGCGAACTCCAATCAGCCCCAGCATTTT.

Only one count was recorded for this clonotype. The J gene is TRBJ2-6, the V gene TRBV7-9, with TRBD2 identical over 7 bases. Per the germline V gene, CDR1 is SEHNR and CDR2 is FQNEAQ (reference sequence). With 7 bases clipped from V and 0 bases from J, the junction kept 6 bases outside the gene matches. The CDR3 consists of 16 residues. The CDR3 reads CASTPGLNSGANVLTF. CDR3 coding DNA: TGTGCCAGCACCCCGGGACTAAACTCTGGGGCCAACGTCCTGACTTTC. The whole variable domain, remainder taken from reference TRBV7-9 and TRBJ2-6, is DTGVSQNPRHKITKRGQNVTFRCDPISEHNRLYWYRQTLGQGPEFLTYFQNEAQLEKSRLLSDRFSAERPKGSFSTLEIQRTEQGDSAMYLCASTPGLNSGANVLTFGAGSRLTVL.

The V call is TRBV30, the J call TRBJ2-2; D tentatively fits TRBD1 or TRBD2 (5 bases each). The ends were cut back, 3 bases at V and 3 bases at J, with 14 bases in the middle. This CDR3 comprises 15 residues. Per the germline V gene, CDR1 is GTSNPN and CDR2 is SVGIG (reference sequence). DNA of the CDR3: TGTGCCTGGAGGGGGGTCCTGGGCCACACCGGGGAGCTGTTTTTT. This gives the protein CAWRGVLGHTGELFF.

The rearrangement uses TRBV11-2 and TRBJ2-1, with 8 bases identical to TRBD2. Trimming at V came to 3 bases and at J to 0 bases, leaving 19 bases not matched to a gene. CDR1 and CDR2 (germline): SGHAT, FQNNGV. The CDR3 spans 21 residues. The CDR3 coding sequence is TGTGCCAGCAGCTTGTTCCCCGTCCCCAGATTAGCGGGGCCCTCCTACAATGAGCAGTTCTTC. Translated, it gives CASSLFPVPRLAGPSYNEQFF.

The chain employs TRBV7-2 and TRBJ1-4, with D unresolved. Germline CDR1 and CDR2: SGHTA and FQGNSA. This CDR3 comprises 15 residues. V lost 6 bases, J lost 1 base, and 12 bases lay in between. CDR3 sequence reads: CASSFAGRTNEKLFF. The CDR3 DNA reads TGTGCCAGCAGTTTTGCCGGACGAACTAATGAAAAACTGTTTTTT.

V usage is TRBV19 and J usage is TRBJ1-5, with D perhaps TRBD1 (5 bases). Trimming left V 0 bases short and J 1 base short, with 13 bases between. This CDR3 has 17 amino acids. Germline V gene data show CDR1 as LNHDA and CDR2 as SQIVND (reference sequence). The CDR3, as DNA: TGTGCCAGTAGTATAGACCCCAGGGTAGACAGCAATCAGCCCCAGCATTTT. Protein sequence: CASSIDPRVDSNQPQHF. The entire variable domain, with the rest obtained from reference TRBV19 and TRBJ1-5, is as follows: DGGITQSPKYLFRKEGQNVTLSCEQNLNHDAMYWYRQDPGQGLRLIYYSQIVNDFQKGDIAEGYSVSREKKESFPLTVTSAQKNPTAFYLCASSIDPRVDSNQPQHFGDGTRLSIL.

The chain combines TRBV27 with TRBJ1-5; TRBD1 aligns across 8 bases. V lost 6 bases and J lost 6; bases outside the gene matches: 10. Germline assignment: CDR1 MNHEY and CDR2 SMNVEV (reference sequence). CDR3 length: 15 residues. This CDR3 is CASSRRTGQGQPQHF. The CDR3 bases are TGTGCCAGCAGCCGACGGACAGGGCAGGGTCAGCCCCAGCATTTT.

This clonotype was picked up one time. The chain joins TRBV5-1 to TRBJ2-1; TRBD1 matches at 7 bases. Germline V lookup: CDR1 SGHRS, CDR2 YFSETQ. CDR3 length equals 16 residues. V lost 2 bases, J lost 5 bases, and 10 bases stayed unmatched. The CDR3 region is CASSLTPGQLNNEQFF. The CDR3 DNA follows: TGCGCCAGCAGCTTAACCCCGGGACAGCTTAACAATGAGCAGTTCTTC.

V is TRBV3-1 and J is TRBJ1-1; 8 nucleotides line up with TRBD1. CDR3 length: 15 residues. Germline loops: CDR1 LGHDT, CDR2 YNNKEL (reference sequence). With V trimmed by 0 bases and J by 10 bases, 10 bases remained unmatched. The CDR3 bases are TGTGCCAGCAGCCAAGACAGGGGGCGGGGCGCGGTAGCTTTCTTT. Translating gives CASSQDRGRGAVAFF.

The V call is TRBV2, the J call TRBJ1-5, with no clear D. Per the germline V gene, CDR1 is SNHLY and CDR2 is FYNNEI. The length of the CDR3 is 14 residues. V was trimmed by 3 bases and J by 7 bases, leaving 13 bases between them. The DNA of the CDR3 is TGTGCCAGCAGTGAGCAATTAGGTGACCAGCCCCAGCATTTT. Protein sequence: CASSEQLGDQPQHF.

V gene TRBV15 combines with J gene TRBJ2-2; possible D gene TRBD2, 5 bases. Germline V CDR1 and CDR2: LNHNV, YYDKDF (reference sequence). The CDR3 covers 14 residues. Trimming stripped 5 bases from V and 7 bases from J, with 14 bases between. The CDR3 coding sequence is TGTGCCACCAGCGGCGACTATAATGGCGGGGAGCTGTTTTTT. Encoded protein: CATSGDYNGGELFF.

This clonotype came up a few times. The chain carries TRBV12-3 or TRBV12-4 and TRBJ2-7; the match to TRBD1 covers 10 bases. After removal of 4 bases from V and 6 bases from J, the junction contained 6 bases not matched to a gene. The CDR3 loop spans 14 amino acids. The CDR3 loop reads CASSSGTGASEQYF. CDR3 nucleotides: TGTGCCAGCAGTTCAGGGACAGGGGCAAGCGAGCAGTACTTC.

The V call is TRBV29-1, the J call TRBJ2-5; 7 bases align to TRBD1. The CDR3 is 12 amino acids. V trimming: 3 bases; J trimming: 2 bases; junction bases outside the gene matches: 0. Germline V gene lookup returns CDR1 SQVTM and CDR2 ANQGSEA. The CDR3 sequence is CSVDRGQETQYF. Written as DNA, the CDR3 is TGCAGCGTTGACAGGGGGCAAGAGACCCAGTACTTC. Full variable domain (remainder filled in from reference TRBV29-1 and TRBJ2-5): SAVISQKPSRDICQRGTSLTIQCQVDSQVTMMFWYRQQPGQSLTLIATANQGSEATYESGFVIDKFPISRPNLTFSTLTVSNMSPEDSSIYLCSVDRGQETQYFGPGTRLLVL.

This chain joins TRBV28 and TRBJ2-5, with 9 bases identical to TRBD2. Germline CDR1 reads MDHEN; CDR2 reads SYDVKM. The CDR3 runs to 14 residues. V shed 4 bases, J shed 6 bases, and the junction held 6 bases outside the gene matches. CDR3 sequence: CASSSSGEIQTQYF. The CDR3 DNA sequence: TGTGCCAGCAGTTCTAGCGGGGAGATTCAGACCCAGTACTTC. Full variable domain (rest looked up from reference TRBV28 and TRBJ2-5): DVKVTQSSRYLVKRTGEKVFLECVQDMDHENMFWYRQDPGLGLRLIYFSYDVKMKEKGDIPEGYSVSREKKERFSLILESASTNQTSMYLCASSSSGEIQTQYFGPGTRLLVL.

This clonotype appeared a single time. The rearrangement joins TRBV3-1 to TRBJ2-2, with 7 bases matching TRBD1. The ends lost 8 bases at V and 4 bases at J; junction bases unmatched: 4. The CDR3 contains 13 residues. Germline V gene data show CDR1 as LGHDT and CDR2 as YNNKEL (reference sequence). CDR3 DNA sequence: TGTGCCAGCCGACAGGGCCGCACCGGGGAGCTGTTTTTT. Its translation: CASRQGRTGELFF.

V is TRBV10-3 and J is TRBJ2-7, with D perhaps matching TRBD1 (6 bases). This CDR3 is 13 amino acids long. Germline V CDR1 and CDR2: ENHRY, SYGVKD. Trimming took 4 bases from V and 6 from J, leaving 13 bases between them. For the CDR3, the DNA is TGTGCCATCAGTGCTAGGGTGGACAGCGAGCAGTACTTC. Protein product: CAISARVDSEQYF.

This chain connects TRBV4-3 to TRBJ2-5; 9 bases line up with TRBD1. This CDR3 is built from 15 residues. V shed 0 bases and J 4 bases; nucleotides not matched to a gene: 3. The germline gives CDR1 LGHNA, CDR2 YSLEER. CDR3 sequence reads: CASSQDNRGPETQYF. In DNA, the CDR3 is TGCGCCAGCAGCCAAGACAACAGGGGGCCAGAGACCCAGTACTTC.

The chain employs TRBV29-1 and TRBJ2-5; D might be TRBD2 (6 bases). In germline, CDR1 is SQVTM, CDR2 ANQGSEA. The CDR3 contains 14 residues. The V end was cut by 4 bases, the J end by 4 bases, with 16 bases between. CDR3 residues: CSVGGGRGRETQYF. The CDR3 coding sequence is TGCAGCGTTGGGGGAGGACGGGGTCGAGAGACCCAGTACTTC.

The chain has TRBV7-9 and TRBJ1-4, with a weak D call TRBD1 (5 bases). CDR1 and CDR2 from the germline V gene are SEHNR and FQNEAQ (reference sequence). The CDR3 consists of 13 residues. V was shortened by 11 bases and J by 0 bases, with 10 bases between the two germline ends. This CDR3 is CASGAATNEKLFF. CDR3 nucleotide sequence: TGTGCCTCCGGGGCAGCAACTAATGAAAAACTGTTTTTT.